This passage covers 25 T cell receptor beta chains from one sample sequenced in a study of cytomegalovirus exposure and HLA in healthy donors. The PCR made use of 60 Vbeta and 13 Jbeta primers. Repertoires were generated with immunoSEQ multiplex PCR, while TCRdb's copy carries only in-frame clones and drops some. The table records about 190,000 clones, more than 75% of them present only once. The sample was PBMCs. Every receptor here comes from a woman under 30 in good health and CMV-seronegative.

This chain's CDR3 is CASIRGSGEQFF. The CDR3 bases are TGTGCCAGCATCAGGGGGTCGGGAGAGCAGTTCTTC. V gene TRBV28 combines with J gene TRBJ2-1, with 7 bases lining up with TRBD1. With V trimmed by 7 bases and J by 10 bases, 7 bases remained unmatched. The CDR3 spans 12 residues. Germline loops: CDR1 MDHEN, CDR2 SYDVKM.

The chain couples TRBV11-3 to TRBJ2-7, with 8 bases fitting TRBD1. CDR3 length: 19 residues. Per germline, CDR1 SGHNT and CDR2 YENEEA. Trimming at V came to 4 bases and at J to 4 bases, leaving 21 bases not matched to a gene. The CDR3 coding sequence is TGTGCCAGCAGCTCGCGCGAGGGACAGGTTTTTATGCTAATTTACGAGCAGTACTTC. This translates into CASSSREGQVFMLIYEQYF. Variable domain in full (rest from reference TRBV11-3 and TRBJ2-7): EAGVVQSPRYKIIEKKQPVAFWCNPISGHNTLYWYLQNLGQGPELLIRYENEEAVDDSQLPKDRFSAERLKGVDSTLKIQPAELGDSAVYLCASSSREGQVFMLIYEQYFGPGTRLTVT.

The CDR3: CSVEDGREDHQDTQYF. In nucleotides, the CDR3 is TGCAGCGTTGAAGATGGCAGGGAAGACCACCAAGATACGCAGTATTTT. The chain recombines TRBV29-1 with TRBJ2-3, with D tentatively TRBD1 (5 bases). The CDR3 has 16 amino acids. Per germline, CDR1 SQVTM and CDR2 ANQGSEA. Trimming shortened V by 0 bases and J by 5 bases, and 18 bases separated the two germline ends.

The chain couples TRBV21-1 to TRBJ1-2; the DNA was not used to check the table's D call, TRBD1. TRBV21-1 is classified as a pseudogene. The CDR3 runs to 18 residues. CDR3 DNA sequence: TGTGCCAGCAGCATCCGGGACAGGGATCCACGAGGGGACTATGGCTACACCTTC. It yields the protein CASSIRDRDPRGDYGYTF.

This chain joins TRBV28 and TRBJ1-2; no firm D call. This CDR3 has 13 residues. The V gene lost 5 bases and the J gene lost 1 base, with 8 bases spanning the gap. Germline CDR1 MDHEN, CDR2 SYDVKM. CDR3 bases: TGTGCCAGCAGTACAGCAATTAACTATGGCTACACCTTC. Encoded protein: CASSTAINYGYTF.

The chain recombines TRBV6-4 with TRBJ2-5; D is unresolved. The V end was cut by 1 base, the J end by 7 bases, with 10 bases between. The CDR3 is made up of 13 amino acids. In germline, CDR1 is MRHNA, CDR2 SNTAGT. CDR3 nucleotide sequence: TGTGCCAGCAGTGACTACCCTCTAGGGACCCAGTACTTC. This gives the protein CASSDYPLGTQYF.

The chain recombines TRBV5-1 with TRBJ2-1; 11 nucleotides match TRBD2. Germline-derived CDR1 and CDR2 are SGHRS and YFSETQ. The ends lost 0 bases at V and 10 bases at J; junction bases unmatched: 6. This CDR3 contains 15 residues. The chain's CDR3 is CASSLVLLAGDEQFF. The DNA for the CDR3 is TGCGCCAGCAGCTTGGTTTTACTAGCGGGAGACGAGCAGTTCTTC.

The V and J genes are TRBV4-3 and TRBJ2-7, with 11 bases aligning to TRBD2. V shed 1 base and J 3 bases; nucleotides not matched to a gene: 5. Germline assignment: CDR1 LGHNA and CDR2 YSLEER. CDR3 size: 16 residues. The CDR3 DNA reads TGCGCCAGCAGCCAAGGGGGGACTAGCGGAAACTACGAGCAGTACTTC. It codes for CASSQGGTSGNYEQYF.

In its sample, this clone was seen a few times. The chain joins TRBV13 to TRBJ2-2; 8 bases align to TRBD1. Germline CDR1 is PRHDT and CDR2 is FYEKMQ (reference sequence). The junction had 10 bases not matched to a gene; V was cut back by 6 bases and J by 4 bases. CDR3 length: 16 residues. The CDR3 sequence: CASRTTGDWGTGELFF. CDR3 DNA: TGTGCCAGCAGAACGACAGGGGATTGGGGCACCGGGGAGCTGTTTTTT.

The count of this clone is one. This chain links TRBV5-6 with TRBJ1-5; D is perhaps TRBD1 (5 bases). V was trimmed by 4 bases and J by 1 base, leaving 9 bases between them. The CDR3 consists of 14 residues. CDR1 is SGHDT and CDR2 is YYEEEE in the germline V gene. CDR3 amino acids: CASSQGLSNQPQHF. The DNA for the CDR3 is TGTGCCAGCAGCCAGGGTCTGAGCAATCAGCCCCAGCATTTT.

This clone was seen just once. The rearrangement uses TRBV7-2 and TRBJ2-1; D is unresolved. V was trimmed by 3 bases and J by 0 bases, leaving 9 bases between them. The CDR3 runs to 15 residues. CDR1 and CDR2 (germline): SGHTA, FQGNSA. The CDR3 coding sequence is TGTGCCAGCAGCTTCCCGGTATCCTCCTACAATGAGCAGTTCTTC. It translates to CASSFPVSSYNEQFF.

CDR3: CASRQGTLTYEQYF. The CDR3 nucleotides read TGTGCCAGCAGGCAGGGAACTCTCACCTACGAGCAGTACTTC. V usage is TRBV28 and J usage is TRBJ2-7, with D perhaps matching TRBD1 (5 bases). With 6 bases removed from V and 2 bases from J, the gap between germline ends came to 14 bases. The CDR3 consists of 14 residues. Germline CDR1 and CDR2: MDHEN and SYDVKM.

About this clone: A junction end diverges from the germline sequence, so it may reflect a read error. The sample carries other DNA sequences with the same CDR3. The CDR3 nucleotides read TGCGCCATCAGTGAAGCCTCGTGGGAGCAGTACTTC. This translates into CAISEASWEQYF. J is TRBJ2-7 and V is TRBV10-3, with D unclear. CDR1 and CDR2 (germline): ENHRY, SYGVKD. The CDR3 spans 12 residues.

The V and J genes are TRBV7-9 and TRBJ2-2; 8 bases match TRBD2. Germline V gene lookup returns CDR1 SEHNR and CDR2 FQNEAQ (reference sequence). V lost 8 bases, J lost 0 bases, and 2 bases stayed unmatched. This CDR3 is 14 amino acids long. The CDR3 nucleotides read TGTGCCAGCGCGGGGGGCCCGAACACCGGGGAGCTGTTTTTT. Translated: CASAGGPNTGELFF.

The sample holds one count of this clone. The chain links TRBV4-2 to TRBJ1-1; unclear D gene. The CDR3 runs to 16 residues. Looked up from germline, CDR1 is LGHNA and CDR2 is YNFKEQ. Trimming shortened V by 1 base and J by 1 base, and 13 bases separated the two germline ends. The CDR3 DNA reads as TGTGCCAGCAGCCAAGCCGAGCTTGTCGGGAACACTGAAGCTTTCTTT. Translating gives CASSQAELVGNTEAFF.

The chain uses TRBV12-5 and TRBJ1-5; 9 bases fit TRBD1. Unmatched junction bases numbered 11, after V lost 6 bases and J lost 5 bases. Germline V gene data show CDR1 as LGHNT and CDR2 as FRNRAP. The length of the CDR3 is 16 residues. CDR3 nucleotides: TGTGCTAGTGGGAAAACAGGGGGCGTCTCCGATCAGCCCCAGCATTTT. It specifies CASGKTGGVSDQPQHF. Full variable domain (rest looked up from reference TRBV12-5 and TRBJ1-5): DARVTQTPRHKVTEMGQEVTMRCQPILGHNTVFWYRQTMMQGLELLAYFRNRAPLDDSGMPKDRFSAEMPDATLATLKIQPSEPRDSAVYFCASGKTGGVSDQPQHFGDGTRLSIL.

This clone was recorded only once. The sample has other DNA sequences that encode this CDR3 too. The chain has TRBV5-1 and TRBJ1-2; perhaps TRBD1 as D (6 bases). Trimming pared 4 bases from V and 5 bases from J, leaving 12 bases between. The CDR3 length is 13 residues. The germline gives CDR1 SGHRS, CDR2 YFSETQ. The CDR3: CASSPDSDYGYTF. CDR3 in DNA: TGCGCCAGCAGCCCGGACAGTGATTATGGCTACACCTTC. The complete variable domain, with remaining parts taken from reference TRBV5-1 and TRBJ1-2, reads KAGVTQTPRYLIKTRGQQVTLSCSPISGHRSVSWYQQTPGQGLQFLFEYFSETQRNKGNFPGRFSGRQFSNSRSEMNVSTLELGDSALYLCASSPDSDYGYTFGSGTRLTVV.

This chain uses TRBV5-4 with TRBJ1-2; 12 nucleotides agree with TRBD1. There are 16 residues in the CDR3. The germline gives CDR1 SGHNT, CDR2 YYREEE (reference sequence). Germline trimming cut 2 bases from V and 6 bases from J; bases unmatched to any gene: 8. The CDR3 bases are TGTGCCAGCAGCTTCCCGGGACAGGGGGCGCAGCATGGCTACACCTTC. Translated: CASSFPGQGAQHGYTF.

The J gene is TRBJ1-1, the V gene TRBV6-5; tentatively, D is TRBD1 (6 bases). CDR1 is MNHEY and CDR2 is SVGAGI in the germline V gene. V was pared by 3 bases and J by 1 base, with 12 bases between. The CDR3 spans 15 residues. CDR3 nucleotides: TGTGCCAGCAGTTATTCAGGGGTGGGGAACACTGAAGCTTTCTTT. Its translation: CASSYSGVGNTEAFF.

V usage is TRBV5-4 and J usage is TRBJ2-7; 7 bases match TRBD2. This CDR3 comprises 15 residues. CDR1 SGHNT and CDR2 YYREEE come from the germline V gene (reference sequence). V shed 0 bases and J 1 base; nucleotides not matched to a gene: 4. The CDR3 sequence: CASSLGALASYEQYF. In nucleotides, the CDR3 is TGTGCCAGCAGCTTGGGTGCACTAGCGTCCTACGAGCAGTACTTC.

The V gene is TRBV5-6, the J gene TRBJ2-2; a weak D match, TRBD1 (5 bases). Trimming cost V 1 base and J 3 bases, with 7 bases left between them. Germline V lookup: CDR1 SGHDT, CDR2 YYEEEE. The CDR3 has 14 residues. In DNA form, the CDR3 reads TGTGCCAGCAGCTTGTTAGGGGACACCGGGGAGCTGTTTTTT. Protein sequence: CASSLLGDTGELFF. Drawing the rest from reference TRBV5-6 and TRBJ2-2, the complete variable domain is DAGVTQSPTHLIKTRGQQVTLRCSPKSGHDTVSWYQQALGQGPQFIFQYYEEEERQRGNFPDRFSGHQFPNYSSELNVNALLLGDSALYLCASSLLGDTGELFFGEGSRLTVL.

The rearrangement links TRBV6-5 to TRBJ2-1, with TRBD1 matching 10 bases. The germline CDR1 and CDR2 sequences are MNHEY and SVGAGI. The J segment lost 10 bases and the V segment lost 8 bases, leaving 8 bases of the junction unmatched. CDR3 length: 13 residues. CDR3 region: CASRGQGIREQFF. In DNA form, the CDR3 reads TGTGCCAGCCGGGGACAGGGGATTCGGGAGCAGTTCTTC.

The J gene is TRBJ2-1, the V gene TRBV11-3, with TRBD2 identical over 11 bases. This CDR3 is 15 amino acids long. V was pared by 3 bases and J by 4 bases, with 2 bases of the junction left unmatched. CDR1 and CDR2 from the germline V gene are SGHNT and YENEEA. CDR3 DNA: TGTGCCAGCAGCTTTAGCGGGGGGGATTACAATGAGCAGTTCTTC. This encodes CASSFSGGDYNEQFF. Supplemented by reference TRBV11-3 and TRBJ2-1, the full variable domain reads EAGVVQSPRYKIIEKKQPVAFWCNPISGHNTLYWYLQNLGQGPELLIRYENEEAVDDSQLPKDRFSAERLKGVDSTLKIQPAELGDSAVYLCASSFSGGDYNEQFFGPGTRLTVL.

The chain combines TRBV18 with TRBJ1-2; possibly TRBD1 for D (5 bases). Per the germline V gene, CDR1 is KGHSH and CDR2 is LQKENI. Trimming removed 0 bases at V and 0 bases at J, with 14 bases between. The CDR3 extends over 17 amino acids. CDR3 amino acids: CASSPPAGPTANYGYTF. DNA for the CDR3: TGTGCCAGCTCACCACCCGCAGGGCCGACAGCTAACTATGGCTACACCTTC.

The CDR3 protein is CASSLRQGSDYGYTF. The CDR3, as DNA: TGTGCCAGCAGCTTAAGACAGGGGTCGGACTATGGCTACACCTTC. J is TRBJ1-2 and V is TRBV7-6, with 8 bases fitting TRBD1. V gave up 2 bases and J gave up 3 bases; unmatched junction bases: 5. Germline V gives CDR1 SGHVS, CDR2 FNYEAQ. The CDR3 totals 15 residues.